This TCR beta chain appears in the sequencing data of a study of T cell responses to AZD1222 COVID-19 vaccine. Overall study context: Investigators merged groups given second doses at roughly 4 or roughly 12 weeks.

About this clone itself: What it binds is not known.

The repertoire was sequenced with immunoSEQ multiplex PCR; TCRdb's copy has only in-frame clones and lacks some. Counted here are more than 85,000 clones, 88% occurring once; the ten biggest clones make up 9% to 9.5%. Study-level points and caveats: Receipt of two AZD1222 doses was followed by a rise in Spike-specific TCR breadth and depth.

Between the trimmed V and J ends, which lost 5 bases and 8 bases, there was a span of 18 bases. Germline V CDR1 and CDR2: MDHEN, SYDVKM. This CDR3 spans 15 amino acids. Sequencing used peripheral blood, obtained on day 0 of AZD1222 vaccination. This clonotype originated in an adult in good health. V is TRBV28 and J is TRBJ1-4, with D tentatively TRBD1 (5 bases). The CDR3 region is CASSAPGTLGEKLFF. The CDR3 region has the DNA TGTGCCAGCAGTGCCCCCGGGACCCTGGGGGAAAAACTGTTTTTT.